This is a list of T cell receptor beta chains from one sample in a study of OX40 agonist ivuxolimab in advanced cancers. Assay: immunoSEQ multiplex PCR; the TCRdb copy retains only in-frame clones and omits some. The data contain roughly 43,000 clones, around nine tenths of them singletons. This specimen was CD4+ or CD8+ T cells sorted from blood, taken in a trial of the OX40 agonist ivuxolimab. Receptors were obtained from an adult with an advanced solid tumor such as melanoma, head and neck, liver or kidney cancer. The CDR3 runs from the conserved cysteine through the conserved F or W. D genes are given only for firm matches. A row's size may be missing; if present it is once, few, many or a size class.

CDR3aa | CDR3nt | len | abundance | j_gene | v_gene | d_gene
CASSLGGSGEQFF | TGTGCCAGCAGTTTAGGGGGCTCGGGTGAGCAGTTCTTC | 13 | NA | TRBJ2-1 | TRBV27 | NA
CASSLDRASEQYF | TGTGCCAGCAGTTTAGACAGGGCGAGCGAGCAGTACTTC | 13 | NA | TRBJ2-7 | TRBV27 | TRBD1
CASGRWGGDTDTQYF | TGTGCCAGCGGGCGGTGGGGTGGGGACACAGATACGCAGTATTTT | 15 | NA | TRBJ2-3 | TRBV13 | NA
CASRGTGGYGYTF | TGTGCCAGCAGAGGAACAGGGGGCTATGGCTACACCTTC | 13 | NA | TRBJ1-2 | TRBV27 | TRBD1
CASSEAGDGHQPQHF | TGTGCCAGCAGTGAAGCGGGGGACGGCCATCAGCCCCAGCATTTT | 15 | NA | TRBJ1-5 | TRBV2 | NA
CASSPGGQPYNEQFF | TGTGCCAGCAGCCCAGGTGGGCAGCCCTACAATGAGCAGTTCTTC | 15 | NA | TRBJ2-1 | TRBV7-3 | NA
CASSLYWQYEQYF | TGTGCCAGCAGCTTATACTGGCAGTACGAGCAGTACTTC | 13 | NA | TRBJ2-7 | TRBV7-9 | NA
CASSSGYGYTF | TGTGCCAGCAGTTCAGGGTATGGCTACACCTTC | 11 | NA | TRBJ1-2 | TRBV27 | NA
CASSLATGGYSYEQYF | TGTGCCAGCAGCTTAGCCACAGGGGGCTATTCCTACGAGCAGTACTTC | 16 | NA | TRBJ2-7 | TRBV7-9 | TRBD1
CASSFSGNTEAFF | TGTGCCAGCAGCTTCTCAGGGAACACTGAAGCTTTCTTT | 13 | NA | TRBJ1-1 | TRBV5-6 | NA
CASSWTSGSSYNEQFF | TGCGCCAGCAGCTGGACTAGCGGGAGTTCCTACAATGAGCAGTTCTTC | 16 | once | TRBJ2-1 | TRBV5-1 | TRBD2
CASSPKGQEQYF | TGTGCCAGCAGCCCGAAGGGACAGGAGCAGTACTTC | 12 | NA | TRBJ2-7 | TRBV7-8 | TRBD1
CASSLYYREPANSPLHF | TGTGCCAGCAGCTTATATTATCGCGAGCCGGCAAATTCACCCCTCCACTTT | 17 | NA | TRBJ1-6 | TRBV11-2 | NA
CASEFIRTDTQYF | TGTGCCAGCGAGTTCATTAGGACAGATACGCAGTATTTT | 13 | NA | TRBJ2-3 | TRBV9 | NA
CASSLDSSGNTIYF | TGTGCCAGCAGCCTGGACAGCTCTGGAAACACCATATATTTT | 14 | NA | TRBJ1-3 | TRBV28 | NA
CATAPGYPNEQFF | TGTGCCACAGCCCCCGGTTATCCCAATGAGCAGTTCTTC | 13 | NA | TRBJ2-1 | TRBV2 | NA
CASSRDFLNEQFF | TGTGCCAGCAGTAGGGACTTCCTTAATGAGCAGTTCTTC | 13 | NA | TRBJ2-1 | TRBV28 | NA
CASSRGSGANVLTF | TGCGCCAGCAGCCGGGGATCCGGGGCCAACGTCCTGACTTTC | 14 | NA | TRBJ2-6 | TRBV4-1 | NA
CASSPGTGKSYTF | TGTGCCAGTAGTCCAGGGACAGGGAAAAGCTACACCTTC | 13 | NA | TRBJ1-2 | TRBV19 | TRBD1
CASSFREGQLLPYGYTF | TGTGCCAGCAGCTTCAGGGAGGGACAGCTACTACCTTATGGCTACACCTTC | 17 | NA | TRBJ1-2 | TRBV9 | TRBD1
CASSLELAGITGELFF | TGTGCCAGCAGCTTGGAACTAGCGGGCATCACCGGGGAGCTGTTTTTT | 16 | NA | TRBJ2-2 | TRBV5-6 | TRBD2
CASSPQVSGELFF | TGTGCCAGCAGTCCTCAGGTTTCCGGGGAGCTGTTTTTT | 13 | NA | TRBJ2-2 | TRBV27 | NA
CASSDGTGGEKLFF | TGTGCCAGTTCGGACGGGACAGGGGGTGAAAAACTGTTTTTT | 14 | few | TRBJ1-4 | TRBV27 | TRBD1
CASSLLGDEQYF | TGTGCCAGCAGTTTATTAGGGGACGAGCAGTACTTC | 12 | medium-sized | TRBJ2-7 | TRBV27 | NA
CASSLGGGGTEAFF | TGTGCCAGCAGCCTTGGTGGGGGGGGGACTGAAGCTTTCTTT | 14 | NA | TRBJ1-1 | TRBV7-6 | NA
CSVGSQGLETQYF | TGCAGCGTTGGGAGCCAGGGGTTAGAGACCCAGTACTTC | 13 | NA | TRBJ2-5 | TRBV29-1 | NA
CASSLVSNTGELFF | TGCGCCAGCAGCTTGGTTTCGAACACCGGGGAGCTGTTTTTT | 14 | NA | TRBJ2-2 | TRBV5-1 | NA
CASSLTSAGSYGYTF | TGTGCCAGCAGTTTAACATCTGCAGGTTCCTATGGCTACACCTTC | 15 | NA | TRBJ1-2 | TRBV28 | NA
CASSVAGRGSPLHF | TGTGCCAGCAGCGTAGCCGGTCGCGGTTCACCCCTCCACTTT | 14 | NA | TRBJ1-6 | TRBV9 | NA
CASSNPFGTGYADTQYF | TGTGCCAGTAGTAATCCGTTCGGGACAGGGTACGCAGATACGCAGTATTTT | 17 | NA | TRBJ2-3 | TRBV19 | TRBD1
CATSRSTSGGNEQFF | TGTGCCACCAGCAGATCTACTAGCGGGGGGAATGAGCAGTTCTTC | 15 | NA | TRBJ2-1 | TRBV15 | TRBD2
CASTHGGSTNNEQFF | TGTGCCAGCACCCACGGGGGAAGCACTAACAATGAGCAGTTCTTC | 15 | NA | TRBJ2-1 | TRBV9 | NA
CASSFSPGSNNEQFF | TGTGCCAGCAGCTTTTCGCCAGGTAGTAACAATGAGCAGTTCTTC | 15 | NA | TRBJ2-1 | TRBV5-6 | NA
CASSSTENPQPQHF | TGTGCCAGCAGCTCGACAGAAAACCCTCAGCCCCAGCATTTT | 14 | NA | TRBJ1-5 | TRBV7-9 | NA
CASSIRTTSYNEQFF | TGCGCCAGCAGTATAAGGACCACCTCCTACAATGAGCAGTTCTTC | 15 | NA | TRBJ2-1 | TRBV5-1 | NA
CASSFVAGELDYNEQFF | TGTGCCAGCAGTTTTGTGGCGGGTGAGCTGGACTACAATGAGCAGTTCTTC | 17 | once | TRBJ2-1 | TRBV28 | NA
CAISDGGVGLYNEQFF | TGTGCCATCAGCGACGGGGGGGTAGGCCTCTACAATGAGCAGTTCTTC | 16 | NA | TRBJ2-1 | TRBV10-3 | TRBD2
CASRPDRGRIYGYTF | TGTGCCAGCAGACCTGACAGGGGGCGCATTTATGGCTACACCTTC | 15 | NA | TRBJ1-2 | TRBV28 | TRBD1
CASRLSGGGDGYTF | TGTGCCAGTAGGCTTTCAGGGGGGGGCGATGGCTACACCTTC | 14 | NA | TRBJ1-2 | TRBV19 | TRBD1
CASSRQGPGELFF | TGCGCCAGCAGCCGGCAGGGACCCGGGGAGCTGTTTTTT | 13 | NA | TRBJ2-2 | TRBV4-1 | NA
CASSPWDRENTEAFF | TGTGCCAGCAGTCCTTGGGACAGAGAGAACACTGAAGCTTTCTTT | 15 | NA | TRBJ1-1 | TRBV6-1 | TRBD1
CASNGQGGLSTDTQYF | TGTGCCAGCAACGGACAGGGGGGTCTTAGCACAGATACGCAGTATTTT | 16 | NA | TRBJ2-3 | TRBV7-8 | TRBD1